This T cell receptor beta chain was recorded in a study of patients and donors after allogeneic stem cell transplantation. CDR3 length equals 14 residues. Germline loops: CDR1 DFQATT, CDR2 SNEGSKA (reference sequence). The V end lost 0 bases, the J end lost 4 bases, and 10 bases lay between the germline ends. TCRdb re-called the RT-PCR reads with MiXCR, one entry per CDR3 protein. The sample has 95,000 to 120,000 distinct CDR3 sequences; 35% are singletons. This clonotype came up many times. The sequence derives from a human donor who was either an allogeneic HSCT recipient or a stem cell or donor lymphocyte infusion donor (not recorded which). It is not recorded whose cells these are; they may come from a transplant donor. The chain couples TRBV20-1 to TRBJ1-5; no clear D gene. What was sequenced was blood, either unsorted or a sorted T cell fraction (not recorded which). The CDR3 loop is CSARDPAVNQPQHF. CDR3 DNA: TGCAGTGCTAGAGATCCTGCGGTTAATCAGCCCCAGCATTTT.